A single sample gave rise to the 30 T cell receptor beta chains below, sequenced in a study of blood T cell repertoires in COVID-19. Data came from immunoSEQ multiplex PCR; TCRdb stores just in-frame clones and leaves some out. In the table there are approximately 270,000 clones, just over 85% of which are singletons. The sample comprised PBMCs or T cells enriched from blood (not recorded which). The receptors shown here come from a man aged 35 to 55 who had recovered from COVID-19.

V and J are TRBV9 and TRBJ2-5; 7 bases map to TRBD2. J gave up 1 base and V 3 bases, and 3 bases lay outside the gene matches. This CDR3 contains 14 residues. Germline V lookup: CDR1 SGDLS, CDR2 YYNGEE. CDR3 residues: CASSGRERQETQYF. Written as DNA, the CDR3 is TGTGCCAGCAGCGGGCGGGAGCGCCAAGAGACCCAGTACTTC.

This rearrangement joins TRBV12-2 to TRBJ2-7; TRBD2 is the table's D call and was not checked against the DNA. TRBV12-2 corresponds to a pseudogene. There are 14 residues in the CDR3. This CDR3 is CASRPLSGYYEQYF. The CDR3 DNA sequence: TGTGCAAGTCGCCCCCTTTCGGGATACTACGAGCAGTACTTC.

This rearrangement joins TRBV6-2 or TRBV6-3 to TRBJ1-1; D is perhaps TRBD1 (6 bases). Germline V CDR1 and CDR2: MNHEY, SVGEGT. The CDR3 runs 14 residues. V was shortened by 5 bases and J by 1 base, with 11 bases between the two germline ends. CDR3 coding DNA: TGTGCCAGCAGTCAACAGGGTGGGAACACTGAAGCTTTCTTT. Protein sequence: CASSQQGGNTEAFF.

This rearrangement joins TRBV7-2 to TRBJ1-6; D uncertain. The V end was cut by 1 base, the J end by 5 bases, with 15 bases between. The CDR3 extends over 17 amino acids. Germline CDR1 reads SGHTA; CDR2 reads FQGNSA. The CDR3 nucleotides are TGTGCCAGCAGCTTAGTACAGCCCAGAGTGAATAATTCACCCCTCCACTTT. It specifies CASSLVQPRVNNSPLHF. The variable domain in full, completed from reference TRBV7-2 and TRBJ1-6, reads GAGVSQSPSNKVTEKGKDVELRCDPISGHTALYWYRQSLGQGLEFLIYFQGNSAPDKSGLPSDRFSAERTGGSVSTLTIQRTQQEDSAVYLCASSLVQPRVNNSPLHFGNGTRLTVT.

The rearrangement uses TRBV4-2 and TRBJ2-5; D is perhaps TRBD2 (6 bases). V lost 3 bases and J 9 bases, leaving 14 bases between the germline ends. CDR1 and CDR2 from the germline V gene are LGHNA and YNFKEQ. The CDR3 covers 13 residues. DNA for the CDR3: TGTGCCAGCAGCCATGGGACTTCTAGCCCCCAGTACTTC. Its translation is CASSHGTSSPQYF.

V usage is TRBV2 and J usage is TRBJ2-2; TRBD2 aligns across 12 bases. Germline V gene data show CDR1 as SNHLY and CDR2 as FYNNEI. V lost 7 bases, J lost 2 bases, and 8 bases stayed unmatched. The CDR3 length is 17 residues. The CDR3 loop is CASILLAGGVNTGELFF. The DNA of the CDR3 is TGTGCCAGCATCCTACTAGCGGGAGGAGTAAACACCGGGGAGCTGTTTTTT.

The rearrangement joins TRBV7-2 to TRBJ1-5, with D unresolved. Germline V lookup: CDR1 SGHTA, CDR2 FQGNSA. The CDR3 extends over 16 amino acids. Deletions cut 1 base from V and 3 bases from J, with 13 bases between. The CDR3 nucleotides read TGTGCCAGCAGCTTAGACTACGGCAGTTTCAATCAGCCCCAGCATTTT. Translation gives CASSLDYGSFNQPQHF.

This chain uses TRBV5-1 with TRBJ1-1; TRBD1 matches at 9 bases. Germline CDR1 reads SGHRS; CDR2 reads YFSETQ. The CDR3 covers 15 residues. The ends lost 3 bases at V and 1 base at J; junction bases unmatched: 4. The DNA of the CDR3 is TGCGCCAGCAGCTGGGGGACAGGGAGGAACACTGAAGCTTTCTTT. Its translation is CASSWGTGRNTEAFF.

This sequence joins TRBV30 and TRBJ1-5; D gene ambiguous. Deletions cut 8 bases from V and 0 bases from J, with 8 bases between. Germline CDR1 and CDR2: GTSNPN and SVGIG (reference sequence). The CDR3 spans 12 residues. In DNA, the CDR3 is TGTGCCGCCAGGAATAGCAATCAGCCCCAGCATTTT. Residues: CAARNSNQPQHF.

The V and J genes are TRBV6-5 and TRBJ1-5, with D hard to call. Per the germline V gene, CDR1 is MNHEY and CDR2 is SVGAGI. The V and J ends lost 7 bases and 6 bases respectively, with 13 bases between them. The CDR3 sequence is 13 residues long. Here the CDR3 reads CASTPAKAQPQHF. The CDR3 coding sequence is TGTGCCAGCACCCCCGCAAAAGCTCAGCCCCAGCATTTT.

The sample holds many counts of this clone. V usage is TRBV21-1 and J usage is TRBJ2-7; the D call of TRBD1 is as the table states it, not checked on the DNA. TRBV21-1 counts as a pseudogene. CDR3 length equals 17 residues. For the CDR3, the DNA is TGTGCCAGCAGCAAAACTAACTCCGGGACAGGGATTCACGAGCAGTACTTC. This sequence encodes CASSKTNSGTGIHEQYF.

This sequence joins TRBV19 and TRBJ2-7, with D maybe TRBD2 (6 bases). The V end lost 7 bases, the J end lost 4 bases, and 11 bases lay between the germline ends. Germline V gives CDR1 LNHDA, CDR2 SQIVND (reference sequence). The CDR3 covers 12 residues. This CDR3 is CASISRGYEQYF. CDR3 in DNA: TGTGCCAGTATTTCTCGGGGGTACGAGCAGTACTTC.

V and J are TRBV2 and TRBJ2-7; 9 bases fit TRBD2. The junction had 6 bases not matched to a gene; V was cut back by 3 bases and J by 3 bases. This CDR3 is built from 15 residues. Germline V CDR1 and CDR2: SNHLY, FYNNEI. In DNA form, the CDR3 reads TGTGCCAGCAGTGATATGGGACTAGCATACTACGAGCAGTACTTC. Encoded protein: CASSDMGLAYYEQYF.

V is TRBV11-2 and J is TRBJ2-7, with 9 bases lining up with TRBD2. In germline, CDR1 is SGHAT, CDR2 FQNNGV. The V gene end was trimmed by 3 bases and the J gene end by 3 bases; junction bases not matched to a gene: 6. CDR3 length: 15 residues. The CDR3 spells CASSLGRGGLYEQYF. CDR3 nucleotides: TGTGCCAGCAGCTTGGGGCGGGGGGGCCTCTACGAGCAGTACTTC. Full variable domain (outside the CDR3, taken from reference TRBV11-2 and TRBJ2-7): EAGVAQSPRYKIIEKRQSVAFWCNPISGHATLYWYQQILGQGPKLLIQFQNNGVVDDSQLPKDRFSAERLKGVDSTLKIQPAKLEDSAVYLCASSLGRGGLYEQYFGPGTRLTVT.

The V and J genes are TRBV7-2 and TRBJ2-7, with TRBD2 matching 9 bases. The CDR3 loop spans 14 amino acids. V shed 5 bases and J 5 bases; nucleotides not matched to a gene: 7. Germline CDR1 reads SGHTA; CDR2 reads FQGNSA. CDR3: CASSPGASGDEQYF. The CDR3 bases are TGTGCCAGCAGCCCTGGGGCTAGCGGGGACGAGCAGTACTTC.

CDR3 DNA sequence: TGCGCCAGCAGCCAAGAAGGTAGCGGGGGTACTGAAGCTTTCTTT. This encodes CASSQEGSGGTEAFF. The chain combines TRBV4-1 with TRBJ1-1; a weak D match, TRBD1 (5 bases). Germline V gene data show CDR1 as MGHRA and CDR2 as YSYEKL. The CDR3 consists of 15 residues. V lost 0 bases to trimming and J lost 5 bases, with 13 bases between them.

The CDR3 loop is CASSPRVTLSSYEQYF. The CDR3 DNA reads TGTGCCAGCAGCCCCCGGGTTACCCTTAGTAGCTACGAGCAGTACTTC. The V and J genes are TRBV7-9 and TRBJ2-7, with D unclear. Germline V gene sequence: CDR1 SEHNR, CDR2 FQNEAQ (reference sequence). The CDR3 runs to 16 residues. Trimming removed 5 bases from V and 3 bases from J, with 20 bases in between.

The gene calls are TRBV19 and TRBJ1-3; D remains unclear. V was trimmed by 3 bases and J by 0 bases, leaving 9 bases between them. CDR1 LNHDA and CDR2 SQIVND come from the germline V gene (reference sequence). This CDR3 comprises 15 residues. The CDR3 DNA follows: TGTGCCAGTAGTATCGGAGGTAACTCTGGAAACACCATATATTTT. This encodes CASSIGGNSGNTIYF.

This chain links TRBV4-1 with TRBJ1-2; D uncertain. The germline V gene encodes CDR1 MGHRA and CDR2 YSYEKL. Trimming stripped 6 bases from V and 0 bases from J, with 14 bases between. The CDR3 extends over 15 amino acids. The CDR3 loop reads CASSRLELTNYGYTF. The CDR3 DNA is TGCGCCAGCAGTAGACTGGAACTCACTAACTATGGCTACACCTTC.

The V and J genes are TRBV14 and TRBJ1-2; D is perhaps TRBD1 (5 bases). Per the germline V gene, CDR1 is SGHDN and CDR2 is FVKESK. This CDR3 region has 14 residues. Trimming took 4 bases from V and 3 from J, leaving 12 bases between them. CDR3 protein: CASSPLGDYYGYTF. The CDR3 bases are TGTGCCAGCAGCCCACTCGGGGACTACTATGGCTACACCTTC.

The J gene is TRBJ1-5, the V gene TRBV19; D is uncertain. The CDR3 loop spans 14 amino acids. Looked up from germline, CDR1 is LNHDA and CDR2 is SQIVND (reference sequence). Trimming took off 5 bases at V and 6 bases at J, with 14 bases between the two ends. The CDR3 region has the DNA TGTGCCAGTAGTTCAACAGCCACTAGTCAGCCCCAGCATTTT. Its protein product is CASSSTATSQPQHF.

This clone was detected only once. The genes are TRBV11-1 and TRBJ2-7; 10 bases map to TRBD1. The CDR3 runs to 15 residues. Trimming cost V 2 bases and J 6 bases; bases outside gene matches: 7. From germline, CDR1 is SGHAT and CDR2 FQDESV (reference sequence). The CDR3 region has the DNA TGTGCCAGCAGCTTATCTGACAGGGGGCGGTCCGAGCAGTACTTC. Its protein is CASSLSDRGRSEQYF.

V gene TRBV5-1 combines with J gene TRBJ2-3; 13 nucleotides agree with TRBD2. The trim removed 4 bases at V and 2 bases at J, leaving 7 bases unmatched. The germline V gene has CDR1 SGHRS and CDR2 YFSETQ. The CDR3 covers 17 residues. DNA of the CDR3: TGCGCCAGCAGCCCGGGACTAGCGGGGAGTTACACAGATACGCAGTATTTT. Translating gives CASSPGLAGSYTDTQYF.

This clone was counted a single time. V is TRBV5-5 and J is TRBJ2-7, with 8 bases identical to TRBD2. The CDR3 extends over 16 amino acids. Trimming cost V 1 base and J 6 bases; bases outside gene matches: 12. The V gene's germline CDR1 is SGHKS and CDR2 YYEKEE (reference sequence). CDR3 sequence (DNA): TGTGCCAGCAGCTTGAATTCTCCGGGGGGGCAAAGCGAGCAGTACTTC. Translated: CASSLNSPGGQSEQYF.

The genes are TRBV30 and TRBJ1-1, with 9 bases that match TRBD1. Trimming cost V 5 bases and J 4 bases; bases outside gene matches: 2. CDR3 length: 12 amino acids. Germline-derived CDR1 and CDR2 are GTSNPN and SVGIG (reference sequence). The CDR3 is CAWGTGFTEAFF. In DNA form, the CDR3 reads TGTGCCTGGGGGACAGGGTTCACTGAAGCTTTCTTT.

The chain uses TRBV6-1 and TRBJ1-2, with 9 bases fitting TRBD1. The CDR3 runs 14 residues. V lost 7 bases to trimming and J lost 6 bases; unmatched junction nucleotides: 9. CDR1 and CDR2 from the germline V gene are MNHNS and SASEGT. The CDR3 sequence: CASTIGTGRHGYTF. The CDR3 nucleotides are TGTGCCAGCACTATTGGGACAGGGAGACATGGCTACACCTTC.

This clone was observed once. The rearrangement links TRBV30 to TRBJ1-2; D remains unclear. V was trimmed by 0 bases and J by 8 bases, leaving 13 bases between them. Germline values: CDR1 GTSNPN, CDR2 SVGIG (reference sequence). The CDR3 spans 13 residues. The CDR3 nucleotides read TGTGCCTGGAGTGTCGTAGATTTCCAAGGCTACACCTTC. Translating gives CAWSVVDFQGYTF.

This clone came up once. This chain links TRBV28 with TRBJ2-1, with D possibly being TRBD1 (5 bases). Germline V gene data show CDR1 as MDHEN and CDR2 as SYDVKM. This CDR3 spans 12 amino acids. V lost 5 bases and J lost 9, with 11 bases in between. The CDR3 coding sequence is TGTGCCAGCAGTCAAGGGGTTAGTGAGCAGTTCTTC. Its translation is CASSQGVSEQFF. The full variable domain, its missing parts supplied by reference TRBV28 and TRBJ2-1, is DVKVTQSSRYLVKRTGEKVFLECVQDMDHENMFWYRQDPGLGLRLIYFSYDVKMKEKGDIPEGYSVSREKKERFSLILESASTNQTSMYLCASSQGVSEQFFGPGTRLTVL.

In this sample, this clone turned up once. This chain uses TRBV7-2 with TRBJ2-1, with 11 nucleotides matching TRBD2. This CDR3 is built from 15 residues. J lost 5 bases, V lost 0 bases, and 0 bases had no gene match. CDR1 is SGHTA and CDR2 is FQGNSA in the germline V gene. DNA for the CDR3: TGTGCCAGCAGCTTAGCGGGACTAGCGGACAATGAGCAGTTCTTC. Its protein is CASSLAGLADNEQFF.

The CDR3 region has the DNA TGCGCCAGCAGAGACAGGGGCGCCGGAGATACGCAGTATTTT. It yields the protein CASRDRGAGDTQYF. The J gene is TRBJ2-3, the V gene TRBV5-1, with TRBD1 matching 8 bases. V lost 5 bases to trimming and J lost 5 bases; unmatched junction nucleotides: 7. CDR3 size: 14 residues. Looked up from germline, CDR1 is SGHRS and CDR2 is YFSETQ.